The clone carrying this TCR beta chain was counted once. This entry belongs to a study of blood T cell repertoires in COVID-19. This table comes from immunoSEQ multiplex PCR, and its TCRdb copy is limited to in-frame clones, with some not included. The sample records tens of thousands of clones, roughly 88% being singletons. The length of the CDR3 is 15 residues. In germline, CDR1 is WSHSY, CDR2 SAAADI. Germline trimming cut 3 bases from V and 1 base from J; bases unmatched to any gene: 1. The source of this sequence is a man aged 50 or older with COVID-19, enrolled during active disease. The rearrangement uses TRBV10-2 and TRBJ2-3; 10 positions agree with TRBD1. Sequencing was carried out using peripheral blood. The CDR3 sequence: CASSDGTGGTDTQYF. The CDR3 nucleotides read TGCGCCAGCAGTGACGGGACAGGGGGCACAGATACGCAGTATTTT.